This T cell receptor (beta chain) is drawn from a study of T cell responses to AZD1222 COVID-19 vaccine. General study results and limits: Unmutated variant regions are reportedly targeted by nearly half of spike-specific TCRs. Repertoire samples came only from after the peak T cell response. Clonal diversity was possibly underestimated, and the donors were mostly white British, with more females. Spike-specific TCR breadth rose after two AZD1222 doses, and depth rose as well.

Profiled with immunoSEQ multiplex PCR; TCRdb holds only in-frame clones, not every one. The sample lists approximately 80,000 clones, 80% occurring once. Germline CDR1 is PRHDT and CDR2 is FYEKMQ (reference sequence). The CDR3 runs 14 residues. V lost 4 bases, J lost 2 bases, and 2 bases stayed unmatched. This clone was observed a few times. Antigen unknown. The chain links TRBV13 to TRBJ1-2; 9 positions agree with TRBD1. Sequencing was performed on peripheral blood, taken on day 0 of AZD1222 vaccination. The TCR originated in an adult in good health. The CDR3: CASSSGTGNYGYTF. In nucleotides, the CDR3 is TGTGCCAGCAGCTCTGGGACAGGGAACTATGGCTACACCTTC.